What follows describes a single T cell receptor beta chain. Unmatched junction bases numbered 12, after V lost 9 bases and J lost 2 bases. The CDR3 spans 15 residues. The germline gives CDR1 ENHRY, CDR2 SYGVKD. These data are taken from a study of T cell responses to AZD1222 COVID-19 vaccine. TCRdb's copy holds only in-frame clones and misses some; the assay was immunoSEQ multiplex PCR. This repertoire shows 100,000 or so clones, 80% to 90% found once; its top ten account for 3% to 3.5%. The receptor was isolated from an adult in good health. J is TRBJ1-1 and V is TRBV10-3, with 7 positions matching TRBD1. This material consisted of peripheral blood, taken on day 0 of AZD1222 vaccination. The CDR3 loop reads CAMSPRTGFNTEAFF. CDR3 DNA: TGTGCCATGTCCCCACGGACAGGATTTAACACTGAAGCTTTCTTT.